Below, 4 T cell receptor beta chains from the same sample are listed, as sequenced in a study of beta chain features in type 1 diabetes. The investigators reverse transcribed all of the isolated RNA, so they sequenced expressed TCRB transcripts. Some clones are missing from TCRdb's copy, which holds only in-frame ones; the method was immunoSEQ multiplex PCR. The top ten hold 1.4% of the sample, which has about 140,000 clones, about 7.1% seen once. The sample consisted of central memory CD4+ T cells from blood. The receptors stem from a woman aged 25 to 39 in good health.

This clone was counted a few times. This sequence joins TRBV14 and TRBJ2-7, with D perhaps matching TRBD1 (6 bases). Trimming shortened V by 3 bases and J by 3 bases, and 12 bases separated the two germline ends. Germline CDR1 reads SGHDN; CDR2 reads FVKESK. The CDR3 consists of 14 residues. The CDR3 DNA reads as TGTGCCAGCAGCCAGTTGGGGGCCTTCTACGAGCAGTACTTC. The encoded protein is CASSQLGAFYEQYF.

This clone was seen ten or more times. The chain joins TRBV7-2 to TRBJ2-3; D is undetermined. Trimming took off 1 base at V and 2 bases at J, with 7 bases between the two ends. The CDR3 is 14 amino acids. CDR1 and CDR2 (germline): SGHTA, FQGNSA. CDR3 in amino acids: CASSLGDITDTQYF. The CDR3 DNA reads as TGTGCCAGCAGCTTAGGTGACATCACAGATACGCAGTATTTT.

This clone has a handful of counts. The chain links TRBV7-2 to TRBJ1-4, with 9 bases that match TRBD1. V shed 1 base and J 9 bases; nucleotides not matched to a gene: 3. CDR1 and CDR2 from the germline V gene are SGHTA and FQGNSA. The CDR3 runs 14 residues. CDR3 bases: TGTGCCAGCAGCTTAGGAGGACAGGGGAAAAAACTGTTTTTT. Translating gives CASSLGGQGKKLFF.

This chain links TRBV5-5 with TRBJ1-1; 7 bases line up with TRBD1. CDR1 and CDR2 from the germline V gene are SGHKS and YYEKEE (reference sequence). The CDR3 has 12 amino acids. The trim removed 4 bases at V and 8 bases at J, leaving 5 bases unmatched. Written as DNA, the CDR3 is TGTGCCAGCAGCCTGGACAGGTTAGAAGCTTTCTTT. It encodes CASSLDRLEAFF.